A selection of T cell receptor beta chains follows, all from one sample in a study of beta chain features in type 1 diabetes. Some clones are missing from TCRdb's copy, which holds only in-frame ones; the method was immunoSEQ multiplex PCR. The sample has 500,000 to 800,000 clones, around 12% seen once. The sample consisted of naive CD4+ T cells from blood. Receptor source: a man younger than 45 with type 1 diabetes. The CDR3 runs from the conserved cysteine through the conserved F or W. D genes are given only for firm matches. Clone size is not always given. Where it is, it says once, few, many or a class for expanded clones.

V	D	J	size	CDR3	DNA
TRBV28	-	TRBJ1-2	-	CASTPQTGNYGYTF	TGTGCCAGCACCCCTCAGACAGGCAACTATGGCTACACCTTC
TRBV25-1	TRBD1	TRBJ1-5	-	CASSAVGQGASQPQHF	TGTGCCAGCAGTGCTGTGGGACAGGGGGCCAGCCAGCCCCAGCATTTT
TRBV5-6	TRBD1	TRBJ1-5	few	CASSCTGVKCNQPQHF	TGTGCCAGCAGCTGTACAGGGGTGAAATGCAATCAGCCCCAGCATTTT
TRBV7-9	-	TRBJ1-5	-	CASSLGAGDSNQPQHF	TGTGCCAGCAGCCTTGGTGCGGGGGATAGCAATCAGCCCCAGCATTTT
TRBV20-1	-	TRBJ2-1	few	CSARVSGEQFF	TGCAGTGCTAGAGTTAGCGGTGAGCAGTTCTTC
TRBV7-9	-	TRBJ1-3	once	CASSPPAGSGNTIYF	TGTGCCAGCAGCCCACCAGCCGGCTCTGGAAACACCATATATTTT
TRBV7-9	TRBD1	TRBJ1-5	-	CASSLGQGTDQPQHF	TGTGCCAGCAGCTTGGGACAGGGTACGGATCAGCCCCAGCATTTT
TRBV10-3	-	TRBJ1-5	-	CAITAGPNQPQHF	TGTGCCATCACGGCAGGGCCCAATCAGCCCCAGCATTTT
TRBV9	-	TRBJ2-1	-	CASSVGADEQFF	TGTGCCAGCAGCGTAGGTGCGGATGAGCAGTTCTTC
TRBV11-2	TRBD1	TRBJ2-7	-	CASSPRQGPIYEQYF	TGTGCCAGCAGCCCGAGACAGGGTCCCATCTACGAGCAGTACTTC
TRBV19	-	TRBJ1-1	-	CASGQREKKAFF	TGTGCGAGTGGACAGCGAGAGAAAAAAGCTTTCTTT
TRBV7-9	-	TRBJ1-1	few	CASSLKREGRYMNTEAFF	TGTGCCAGCAGCTTAAAGCGAGAGGGCAGGTACATGAACACTGAAGCTTTCTTT
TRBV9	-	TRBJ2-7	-	CASSVAGDSLYEQYF	TGTGCCAGCAGCGTAGCCGGTGACAGCCTCTACGAGCAGTACTTC
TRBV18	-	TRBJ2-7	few	CASSLTVSEQYF	TGTGCCAGCTCACTCACAGTATCCGAGCAGTACTTC
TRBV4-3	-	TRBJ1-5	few	CASSQGLGRKYSNQPQHF	TGCGCCAGCAGCCAAGGTCTCGGGAGGAAATATAGCAATCAGCCCCAGCATTTT
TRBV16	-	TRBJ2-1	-	CASSPAGQGGSYNEQFF	TGTGCCAGCAGCCCCGCCGGGCAGGGGGGCTCCTACAATGAGCAGTTCTTC
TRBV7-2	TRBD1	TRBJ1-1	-	CASRTGVTNTEAFF	TGTGCCAGCAGAACAGGGGTAACGAACACTGAAGCTTTCTTT
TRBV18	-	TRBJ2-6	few	CASSPPNGVSSGANVLTF	TGTGCCAGCTCACCACCGAACGGGGTGAGCTCTGGGGCCAACGTCCTGACTTTC
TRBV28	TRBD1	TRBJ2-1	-	CASSTETGGRGEQFF	TGTGCCAGCAGTACGGAGACAGGGGGTCGCGGTGAGCAGTTCTTC
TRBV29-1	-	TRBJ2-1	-	CSVEDRRGSSYNEQFF	TGCAGCGTTGAAGATCGGAGGGGGAGCTCCTACAATGAGCAGTTCTTC
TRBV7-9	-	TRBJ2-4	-	CASSLEGLVNIQYF	TGTGCCAGCAGCTTAGAAGGGCTAGTTAACATTCAGTACTTC
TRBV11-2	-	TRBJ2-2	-	CASSLPTAANTGELFF	TGTGCCAGCAGCTTACCGACAGCTGCGAACACCGGGGAGCTGTTTTTT
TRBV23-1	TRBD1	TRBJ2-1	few	CASSHGTGVGEQFF	TGCGCCAGCAGTCACGGGACAGGGGTCGGTGAGCAGTTCTTC